This T cell receptor beta chain was captured in a study of cytomegalovirus exposure and HLA in healthy donors (TCRdb year 2017). Regarding the study in general: The 666 repertoires of the first cohort and the 95 to 150 validation repertoires were produced on the same platform, according to a later analysis. To predict cytomegalovirus infection status, the study brought together high-throughput TCR immunosequencing, statistical association of individual TCRs with disease status, and machine learning. The study aimed to test whether cataloging public T cell receptors could reveal signatures of past pathogen exposure. A separate validation cohort of over a hundred different subjects was used in addition to the approximately 700-subject first cohort.

The library came from the immunoSEQ multiplex PCR assay. The authors' analysis ran thus. To diagnose cytomegalovirus status from the catalog of TCR beta chain sequences, a statistical classification framework was built. TCRdb took this table from immuneACCESS and kept in-frame rearrangements with V and J called. Such tables lack part of the clones; where checked against another copy, unresolved V genes explain under half of the gap, and the rest is unexplained. The V and J calls and clone size are taken from that table; D and trimming were inferred from the DNA. Counted in this sample were under 200,000 clones; roughly three quarters of them appeared once. The ten top clones hold around 1.2% of the sample. Taken from the germline V gene, the CDR1 and CDR2 loops are MNHEY and SVGAGI. The CDR3 sequence holds 15 residues, the cysteine and phenylalanine included. The sequence is cut down to CDR3 DNA, 45 bases in frame from base 1. Trimming takes 1 base off V and 6 bases off J; junction bases not matched to a gene: 0.

Separate from the approximately 670-subject first cohort, the validation cohort of about 130 subjects was the group to which the donors belonged. Of note for this clone: Its cognate antigen has yet to be identified. Nothing much larger sits one base from this clone, and base qualities are not available.

General findings and caveats noted by the study authors: Subsequent analysis determined that TCRs grouped into clusters in the first cohort also showed a tendency toward co-occurrence across the roughly 130 validation repertoires, and 85% to 95% of cluster scores exceeded 0. Across donors, most TCR sequences were observed very rarely, whereas some public TCRs were present in many individuals. A later analysis had no HLA typing for the validation cohort, so co-occurrence there was scored across all 130 or so repertoires. Cytomegalovirus status was reported to be diagnosed by the classifier with high specificity and sensitivity in both the original and validation cohorts. In vitro tests confirmed that a few of the cytomegalovirus-associated TCR beta chains recognize cytomegalovirus antigens. In the study, around 150 TCR beta chains were listed as associated with cytomegalovirus. The authors suggested that the approach could potentially be extended to other disease states and immunological phenotypes.

The source is a young woman in good health and CMV-seronegative. The sample consisted of PBMCs. The chain joins TRBV6-5 to TRBJ2-1; a stretch of 13 junction bases matches TRBD2. The CDR3 protein is CASSYWTSGSNEQFF. In nucleotide form, the sequence is TGTGCCAGCAGTTACTGGACTAGCGGGAGCAATGAGCAGTTCTTC.